These 2 T cell receptor beta chains came from one sample sequenced in a study of blood T cells in healthy people across ages. PCR was performed a second time for about 7 to 12 cycles using a sample-barcoded 5' primer and a J-beta primer mix. Via MiXCR, TCRdb re-called the 5' RACE reads, giving one row per CDR3 protein. The table shows approximately 800,000 distinct CDR3 sequences, with 62% occurring only once. The sequenced sample consisted of blood. These TCRs come from a man aged 30 to 39 in good health.

CDR3 in amino acids: CATSRQTGGHFTDTQYF. DNA for the CDR3: TGTGCCACCAGCAGACAGACAGGGGGCCACTTCACAGATACGCAGTATTTT. The rearrangement uses TRBV15 and TRBJ2-3, with TRBD1 matching 10 bases. The V and J ends lost 2 bases and 2 bases, in that order; junction bases with no gene match: 7. In germline, CDR1 is LNHNV, CDR2 YYDKDF (reference sequence). This CDR3 comprises 17 residues.

This clonotype was found a few times. The CDR3 sequence: CSVSRDLSSYEQYF. CDR3 nucleotides: TGCAGCGTTTCCCGGGACCTGAGCTCCTACGAGCAGTACTTC. The rearrangement uses TRBV29-1 and TRBJ2-7, with D perhaps TRBD1 or TRBD2 (5 bases each). CDR1 and CDR2 from the germline V gene are SQVTM and ANQGSEA. V was shortened by 5 bases and J by 0 bases, with 14 bases between the two germline ends. The CDR3 extends over 14 amino acids.